This T cell receptor (beta chain) comes out of a study of memory CD4+ T cells and cytomegalovirus serostatus (dated by TCRdb to about 2019). Regarding the research as a whole: The cohort comprised 35 or so healthy Belgian adults, 9 CMV seropositive and some 25 CMV seronegative. The study sequenced CD4+ memory TCRbeta repertoires of a Belgian cohort with known cytomegalovirus serostatus to replicate a published TCR-based CMV serostatus classifier. The study at large found these results: Only CD4+CD45RO+ memory cells were sequenced, in contrast to the original study, in which naive and memory CD4+ and CD8+ populations were covered. Among the 164 previously reported CMV-associated TCRbeta sequences, about 71 showed up in the CD4+ memory repertoires, with each one found in between one and five individuals. The results were interpreted as suggesting that the CMV-associated TCR signature is largely present in the CD4+ memory repertoire. For predicting CMV serostatus, the median bootstrapped AUC was about 0.95 using the original framework and about 0.89 using a US-trained random forest. The original-framework classifier achieved a median bootstrapped AUC of about 0.95 with a 95% CI of 0.76-1.00 on the Belgian cohort.

Single viable CD3+CD4+CD8-CD45RO+ cells were sorted as memory CD4+ T cells on a FACSAria II. CMV serostatus was determined using a Roche Elecsys assay that detects serum IgG against CMV pp150, pp28, p38 and p52. After the samples were thawed, total CD4+ T cells were enriched through positive selection using CD4 magnetic microbeads. The samples came from a different study that was designed specifically to examine the CD4+ T cell memory repertoire. Peripheral blood mononuclear cells were isolated and cryopreserved according to standard operating procedures, and serum was kept at -80 degrees C. CD3-PerCP (BW264/56), CD4-APC (RPA-T4), CD45RO-PE (UCHT1) and CD8-Pacific Orange (3B5) antibodies were used for staining, and non-viable cells were excluded with Sytox blue. The Quick-DNA Microprep Kit was used to extract genomic DNA from the sorted cells. Amplification of TCRbeta DNA was done with the immunoSEQ hsTCRbeta kit, following the protocol from the manufacturer. An Illumina MiSeq instrument was used to sequence the TCRbeta libraries. Under the source paper's analysis protocol: Following removal of out-of-frame sequences, 2 million to 2.5 million distinct TCRbeta sequences were retained, with an average of roughly 70,000 per individual. Each individual was scored according to the count of 164 previously reported CMV-associated TCRbeta sequences and the total productive distinct TCRbeta count. A beta-binomial model was reimplemented in Python, and scikit-learn random forests with default parameters were trained on data from the US cohort. Classifier performance on the Belgian cohort was summarized as median AUC with percentile confidence intervals over 10,000 bootstrap iterations. This is the immuneACCESS table as TCRdb keeps it, with only in-frame sequences that have V and J called. A part of the clones is gone; compared with another copy, unresolved V genes explain less than half, and the rest is unexplained. The D gene and trimming were derived from the DNA, and the V and J assignments and clone size from that table. The sample records over 65,000 clones, 65% to 85% of which are singletons. The top ten hold nearly 0.8% of the sample.

As concerns this clone: The antigen it recognizes is unknown. It has no much larger one-base neighbor in the sample; base qualities were not kept.

CDR1 and CDR2, looked up from the germline V gene, are SGHRS and YFSETQ. The CDR3 runs 15 residues from the cysteine to the phenylalanine. Just the 45-base CDR3 DNA is kept, in frame starting at base 1. Germline trimming amounts to 0 bases on V and 3 bases on J, with 4 as the count of junction bases outside the gene matches. Input material: memory CD4+ T cells from blood. This sequence uses TRBV5-1 and TRBJ2-3, and 7 junctional nucleotides match TRBD1. The TCR originated in an adult in good health and CMV-seronegative. The CDR3 in this case is CASSLDRGTTDTQYF. The DNA sequence is TGCGCCAGCAGCTTGGACAGGGGTACTACAGATACGCAGTATTTT.